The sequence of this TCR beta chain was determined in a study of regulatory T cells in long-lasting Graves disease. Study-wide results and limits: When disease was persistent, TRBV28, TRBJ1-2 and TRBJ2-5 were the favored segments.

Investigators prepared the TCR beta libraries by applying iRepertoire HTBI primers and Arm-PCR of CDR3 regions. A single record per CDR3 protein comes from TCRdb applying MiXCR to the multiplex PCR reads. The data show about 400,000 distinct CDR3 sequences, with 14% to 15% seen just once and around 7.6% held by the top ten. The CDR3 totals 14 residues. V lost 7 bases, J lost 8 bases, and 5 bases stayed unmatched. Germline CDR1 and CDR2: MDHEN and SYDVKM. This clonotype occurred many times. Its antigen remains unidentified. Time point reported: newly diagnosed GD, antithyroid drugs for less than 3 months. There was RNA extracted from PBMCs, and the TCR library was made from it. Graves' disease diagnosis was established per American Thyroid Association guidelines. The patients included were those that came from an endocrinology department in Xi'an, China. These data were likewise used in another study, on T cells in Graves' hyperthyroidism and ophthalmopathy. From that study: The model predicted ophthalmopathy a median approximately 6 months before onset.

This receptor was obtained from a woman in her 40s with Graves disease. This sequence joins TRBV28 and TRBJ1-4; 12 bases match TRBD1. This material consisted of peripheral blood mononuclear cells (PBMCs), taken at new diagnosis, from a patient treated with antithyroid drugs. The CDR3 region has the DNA TGTGCCAGCACATCCGGGACAGGGGGCGAAAAACTGTTTTTT. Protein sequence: CASTSGTGGEKLFF. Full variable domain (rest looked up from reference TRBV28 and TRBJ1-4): DVKVTQSSRYLVKRTGEKVFLECVQDMDHENMFWYRQDPGLGLRLIYFSYDVKMKEKGDIPEGYSVSREKKERFSLILESASTNQTSMYLCASTSGTGGEKLFFGSGTQLSVL.